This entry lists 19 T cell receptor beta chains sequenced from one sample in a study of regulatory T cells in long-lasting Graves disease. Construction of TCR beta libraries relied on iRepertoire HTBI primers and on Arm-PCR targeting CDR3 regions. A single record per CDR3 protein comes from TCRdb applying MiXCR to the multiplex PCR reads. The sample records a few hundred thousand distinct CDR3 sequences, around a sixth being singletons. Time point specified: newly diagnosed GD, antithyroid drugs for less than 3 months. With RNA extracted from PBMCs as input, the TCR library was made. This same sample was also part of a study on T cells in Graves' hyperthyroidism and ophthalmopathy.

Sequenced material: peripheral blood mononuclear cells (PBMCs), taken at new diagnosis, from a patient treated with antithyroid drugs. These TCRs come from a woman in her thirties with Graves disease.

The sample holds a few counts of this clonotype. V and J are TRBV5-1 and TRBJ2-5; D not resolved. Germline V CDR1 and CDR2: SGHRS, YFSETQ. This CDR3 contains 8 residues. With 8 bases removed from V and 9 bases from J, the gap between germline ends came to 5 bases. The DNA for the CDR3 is TGCGCCAGAGGGTCCCAGTACTTC. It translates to CARGSQYF.

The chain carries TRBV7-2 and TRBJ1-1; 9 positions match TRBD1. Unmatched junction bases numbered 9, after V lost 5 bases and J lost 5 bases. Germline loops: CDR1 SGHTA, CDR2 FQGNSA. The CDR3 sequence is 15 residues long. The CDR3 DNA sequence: TGTGCCAGCAGCCCGGACAGGGGTATTCTTACTGAAGCTTTCTTT. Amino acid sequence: CASSPDRGILTEAFF.

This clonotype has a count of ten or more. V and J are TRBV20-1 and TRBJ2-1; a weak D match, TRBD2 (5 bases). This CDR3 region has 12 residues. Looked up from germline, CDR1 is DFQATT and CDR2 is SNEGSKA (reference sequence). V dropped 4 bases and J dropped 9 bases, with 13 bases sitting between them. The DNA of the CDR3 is TGCAGTGCTATTAGGGAGACTGCTGAGCAGTTCTTC. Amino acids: CSAIRETAEQFF.

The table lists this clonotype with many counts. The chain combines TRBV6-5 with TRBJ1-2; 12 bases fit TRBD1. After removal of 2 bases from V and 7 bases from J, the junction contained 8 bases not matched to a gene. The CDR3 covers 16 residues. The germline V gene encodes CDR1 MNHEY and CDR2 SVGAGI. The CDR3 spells CASSYVPGQGALGYTF. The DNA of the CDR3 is TGTGCCAGCAGTTACGTTCCGGGACAGGGGGCGCTTGGCTACACCTTC.

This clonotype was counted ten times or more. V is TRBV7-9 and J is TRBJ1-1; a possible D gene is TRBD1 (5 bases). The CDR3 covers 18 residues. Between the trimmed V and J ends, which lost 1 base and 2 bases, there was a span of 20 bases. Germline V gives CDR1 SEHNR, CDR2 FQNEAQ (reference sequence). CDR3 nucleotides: TGTGCCAGCAGCTTAGTTGGTACGGACAAATATTTTAACACTGAAGCTTTCTTT. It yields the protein CASSLVGTDKYFNTEAFF.

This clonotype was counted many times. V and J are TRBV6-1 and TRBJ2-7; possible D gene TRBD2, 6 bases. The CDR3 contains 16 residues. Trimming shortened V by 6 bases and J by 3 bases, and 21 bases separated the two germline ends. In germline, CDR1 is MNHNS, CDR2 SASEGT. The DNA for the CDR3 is TGTGCCAGCAGACACCCCTGGAGGGGACGGATCTACGAGCAGTACTTC. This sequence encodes CASRHPWRGRIYEQYF.

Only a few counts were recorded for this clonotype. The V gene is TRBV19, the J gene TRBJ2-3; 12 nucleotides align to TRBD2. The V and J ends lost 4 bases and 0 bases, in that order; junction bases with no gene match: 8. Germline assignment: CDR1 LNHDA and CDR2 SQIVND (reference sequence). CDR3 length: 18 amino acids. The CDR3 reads CASSTRTSGEFSTDTQYF. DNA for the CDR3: TGTGCCAGTAGTACCCGGACTAGCGGGGAGTTTAGCACAGATACGCAGTATTTT. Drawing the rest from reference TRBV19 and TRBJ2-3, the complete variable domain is DGGITQSPKYLFRKEGQNVTLSCEQNLNHDAMYWYRQDPGQGLRLIYYSQIVNDFQKGDIAEGYSVSREKKESFPLTVTSAQKNPTAFYLCASSTRTSGEFSTDTQYFGPGTRLTVL.

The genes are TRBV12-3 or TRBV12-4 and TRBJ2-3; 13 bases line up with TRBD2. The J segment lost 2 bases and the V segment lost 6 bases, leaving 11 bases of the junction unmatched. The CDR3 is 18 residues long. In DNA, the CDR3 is TGTGCCAGCAGGTACCGGACTAGCGGGGGCCGACACACAGATACGCAGTATTTT. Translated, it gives CASRYRTSGGRHTDTQYF.

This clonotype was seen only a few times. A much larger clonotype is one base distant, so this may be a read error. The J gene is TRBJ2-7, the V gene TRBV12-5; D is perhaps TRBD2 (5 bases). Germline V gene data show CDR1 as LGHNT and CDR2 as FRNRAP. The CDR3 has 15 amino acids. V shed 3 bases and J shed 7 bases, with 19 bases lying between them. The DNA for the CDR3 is TGTGCTAGTGGTTTACCCTGGACTTCATACAATGAGCAGTACTTC. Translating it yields CASGLPWTSYNEQYF. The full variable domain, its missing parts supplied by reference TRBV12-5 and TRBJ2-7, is DARVTQTPRHKVTEMGQEVTMRCQPILGHNTVFWYRQTMMQGLELLAYFRNRAPLDDSGMPKDRFSAEMPDATLATLKIQPSEPRDSAVYFCASGLPWTSYNEQYFGPGTRLTVT.

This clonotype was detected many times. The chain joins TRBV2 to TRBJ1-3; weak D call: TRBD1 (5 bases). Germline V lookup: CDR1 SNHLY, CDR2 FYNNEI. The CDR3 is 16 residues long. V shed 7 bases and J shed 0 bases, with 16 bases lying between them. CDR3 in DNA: TGTGCCAGCACCCCCACACGACAGCACTCTGGAAACACCATATATTTT. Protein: CASTPTRQHSGNTIYF.

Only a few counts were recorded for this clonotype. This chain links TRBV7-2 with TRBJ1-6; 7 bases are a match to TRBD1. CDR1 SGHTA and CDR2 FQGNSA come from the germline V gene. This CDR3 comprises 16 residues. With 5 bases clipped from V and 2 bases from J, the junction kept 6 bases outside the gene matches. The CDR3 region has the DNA TGTGCCAGCAGCCCCGACAGGGTGGCCTATAATTCACCCCTCCACTTT. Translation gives CASSPDRVAYNSPLHF. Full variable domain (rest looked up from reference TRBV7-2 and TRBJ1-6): GAGVSQSPSNKVTEKGKDVELRCDPISGHTALYWYRQSLGQGLEFLIYFQGNSAPDKSGLPSDRFSAERTGGSVSTLTIQRTQQEDSAVYLCASSPDRVAYNSPLHFGNGTRLTVT.

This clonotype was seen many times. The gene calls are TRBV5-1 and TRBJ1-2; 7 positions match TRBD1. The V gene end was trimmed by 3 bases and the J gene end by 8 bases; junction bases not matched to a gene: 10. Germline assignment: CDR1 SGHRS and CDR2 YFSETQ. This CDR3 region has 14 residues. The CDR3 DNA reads TGCGCCAGCAGCTGGGGCGGACAGGCCGAAGGCTACACCTTC. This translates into CASSWGGQAEGYTF. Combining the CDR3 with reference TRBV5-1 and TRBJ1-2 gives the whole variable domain KAGVTQTPRYLIKTRGQQVTLSCSPISGHRSVSWYQQTPGQGLQFLFEYFSETQRNKGNFPGRFSGRQFSNSRSEMNVSTLELGDSALYLCASSWGGQAEGYTFGSGTRLTVV.

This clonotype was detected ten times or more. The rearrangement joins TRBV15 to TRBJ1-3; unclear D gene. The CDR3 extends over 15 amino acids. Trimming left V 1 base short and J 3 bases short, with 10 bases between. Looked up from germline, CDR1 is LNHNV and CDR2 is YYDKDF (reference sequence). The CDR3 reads CATSRVGPLGNTIYF. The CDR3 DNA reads TGTGCCACCAGCAGAGTAGGTCCACTTGGAAACACCATATATTTT. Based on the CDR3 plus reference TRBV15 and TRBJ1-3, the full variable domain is DAMVIQNPRYQVTQFGKPVTLSCSQTLNHNVMYWYQQKSSQAPKLLFHYYDKDFNNEADTPDNFQSRRPNTSFCFLDIRSPGLGDTAMYLCATSRVGPLGNTIYFGEGSWLTVV.

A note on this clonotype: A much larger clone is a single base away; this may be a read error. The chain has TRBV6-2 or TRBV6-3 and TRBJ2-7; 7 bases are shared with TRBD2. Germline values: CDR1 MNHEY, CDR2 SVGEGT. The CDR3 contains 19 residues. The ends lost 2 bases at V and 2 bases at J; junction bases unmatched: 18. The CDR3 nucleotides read TGTGCCAGCAGTTACACGTTTCGGTTTTCGCTAGCGGTTACCTACGAGCAGTACTTC. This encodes CASSYTFRFSLAVTYEQYF.

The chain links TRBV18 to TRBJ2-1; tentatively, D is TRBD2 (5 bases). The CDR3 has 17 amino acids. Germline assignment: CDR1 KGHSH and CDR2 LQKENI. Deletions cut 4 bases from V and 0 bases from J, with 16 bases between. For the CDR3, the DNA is TGTGCCAGCTCACGGACTCATCCTGCTGGCTCCTACAATGAGCAGTTCTTC. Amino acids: CASSRTHPAGSYNEQFF.

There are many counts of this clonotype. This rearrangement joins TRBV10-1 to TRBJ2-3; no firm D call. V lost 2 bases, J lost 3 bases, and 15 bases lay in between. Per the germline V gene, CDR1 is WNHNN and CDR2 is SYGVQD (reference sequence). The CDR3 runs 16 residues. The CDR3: CASSEDSTATTDTQYF. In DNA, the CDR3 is TGCGCCAGCAGTGAGGATAGCACAGCGACAACAGATACGCAGTATTTT.

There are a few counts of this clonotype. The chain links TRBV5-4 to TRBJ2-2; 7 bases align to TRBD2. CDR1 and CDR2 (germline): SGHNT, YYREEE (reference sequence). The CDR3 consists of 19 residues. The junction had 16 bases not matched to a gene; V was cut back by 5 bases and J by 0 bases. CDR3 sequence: CASSFPGHTSDANTGELFF. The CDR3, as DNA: TGTGCCAGCAGTTTCCCGGGCCATACTAGCGACGCGAACACCGGGGAGCTGTTTTTT.

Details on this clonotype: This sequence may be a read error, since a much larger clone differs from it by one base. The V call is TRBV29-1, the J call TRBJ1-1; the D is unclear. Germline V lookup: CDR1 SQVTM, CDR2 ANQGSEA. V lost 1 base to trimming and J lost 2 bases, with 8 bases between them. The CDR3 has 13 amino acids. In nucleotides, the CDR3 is TGCAGCGTTGAAGGGACGGTTAACACTGAAGCTTTCTTT. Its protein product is CSVEGTVNTEAFF.

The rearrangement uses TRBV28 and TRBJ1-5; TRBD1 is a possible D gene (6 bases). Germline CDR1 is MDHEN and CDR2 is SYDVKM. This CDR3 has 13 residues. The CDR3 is CAGGGGADQPQHF. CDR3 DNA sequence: TGTGCAGGCGGAGGGGGGGCGGATCAGCCCCAGCATTTT.